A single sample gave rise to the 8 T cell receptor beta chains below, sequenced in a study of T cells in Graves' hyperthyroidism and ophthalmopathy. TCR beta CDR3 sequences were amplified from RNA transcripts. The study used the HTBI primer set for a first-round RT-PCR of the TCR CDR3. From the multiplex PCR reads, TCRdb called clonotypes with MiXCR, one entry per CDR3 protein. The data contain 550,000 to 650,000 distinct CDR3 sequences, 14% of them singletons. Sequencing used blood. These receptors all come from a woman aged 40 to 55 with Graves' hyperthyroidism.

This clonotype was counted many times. Here the CDR3 reads CASSLSLDRASATQYF. DNA for the CDR3: TGTGCCAGCAGTTTATCTTTGGACAGGGCTTCAGCGACCCAGTACTTC. This chain connects TRBV27 to TRBJ2-5, with 8 bases aligning to TRBD1. This CDR3 has 16 amino acids. The V and J ends lost 0 bases and 7 bases, in that order; junction bases with no gene match: 10. The germline V gene has CDR1 MNHEY and CDR2 SMNVEV (reference sequence).

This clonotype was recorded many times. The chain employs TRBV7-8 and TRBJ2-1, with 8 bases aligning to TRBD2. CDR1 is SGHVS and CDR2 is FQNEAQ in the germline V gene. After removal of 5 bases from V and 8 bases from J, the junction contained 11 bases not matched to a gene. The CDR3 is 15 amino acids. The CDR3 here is CASSPGLAGSHEQFF. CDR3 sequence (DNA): TGTGCCAGCAGCCCCGGACTAGCTGGAAGCCATGAGCAGTTCTTC.

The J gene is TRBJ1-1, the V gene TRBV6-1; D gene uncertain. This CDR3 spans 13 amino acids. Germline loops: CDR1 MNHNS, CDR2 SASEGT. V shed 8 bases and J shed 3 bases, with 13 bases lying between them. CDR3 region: CASSPGMYTEAFF. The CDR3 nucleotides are TGTGCCAGCTCCCCGGGGATGTACACTGAAGCTTTCTTT.

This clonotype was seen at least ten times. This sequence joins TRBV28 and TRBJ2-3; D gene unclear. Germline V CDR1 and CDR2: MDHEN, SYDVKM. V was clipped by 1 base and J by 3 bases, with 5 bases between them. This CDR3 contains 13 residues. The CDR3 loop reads CASSLFPTDTQYF. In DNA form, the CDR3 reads TGTGCCAGCAGTTTATTCCCTACAGATACGCAGTATTTT.

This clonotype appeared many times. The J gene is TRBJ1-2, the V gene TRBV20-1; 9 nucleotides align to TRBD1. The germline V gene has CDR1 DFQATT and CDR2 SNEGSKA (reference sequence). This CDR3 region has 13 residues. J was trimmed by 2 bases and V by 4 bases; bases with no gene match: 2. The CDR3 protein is CSAKGQGNYGYTF. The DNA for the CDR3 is TGCAGTGCTAAAGGACAGGGGAACTATGGCTACACCTTC.

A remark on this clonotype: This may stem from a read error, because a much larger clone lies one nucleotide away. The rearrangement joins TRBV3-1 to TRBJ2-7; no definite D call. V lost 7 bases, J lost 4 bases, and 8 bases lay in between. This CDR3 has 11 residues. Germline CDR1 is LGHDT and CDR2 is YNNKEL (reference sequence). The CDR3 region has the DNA TGTGCCAGCATCAACAAATACGAGCAGTACTTC. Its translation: CASINKYEQYF.

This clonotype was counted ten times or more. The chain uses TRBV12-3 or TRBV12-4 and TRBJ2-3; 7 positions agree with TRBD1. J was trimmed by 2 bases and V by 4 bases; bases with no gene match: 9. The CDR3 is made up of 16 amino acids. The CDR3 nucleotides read TGTGCCAGCAGTTCTGTTAACAGGGGCCTCACAGATACGCAGTATTTT. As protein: CASSSVNRGLTDTQYF.

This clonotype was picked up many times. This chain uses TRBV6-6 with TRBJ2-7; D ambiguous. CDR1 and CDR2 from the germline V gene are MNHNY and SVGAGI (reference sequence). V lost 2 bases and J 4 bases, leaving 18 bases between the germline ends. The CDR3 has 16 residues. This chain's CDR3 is CASSYIQKAKSYEQYF. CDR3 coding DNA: TGTGCCAGCAGTTACATTCAAAAGGCCAAGTCGTACGAGCAGTACTTC.